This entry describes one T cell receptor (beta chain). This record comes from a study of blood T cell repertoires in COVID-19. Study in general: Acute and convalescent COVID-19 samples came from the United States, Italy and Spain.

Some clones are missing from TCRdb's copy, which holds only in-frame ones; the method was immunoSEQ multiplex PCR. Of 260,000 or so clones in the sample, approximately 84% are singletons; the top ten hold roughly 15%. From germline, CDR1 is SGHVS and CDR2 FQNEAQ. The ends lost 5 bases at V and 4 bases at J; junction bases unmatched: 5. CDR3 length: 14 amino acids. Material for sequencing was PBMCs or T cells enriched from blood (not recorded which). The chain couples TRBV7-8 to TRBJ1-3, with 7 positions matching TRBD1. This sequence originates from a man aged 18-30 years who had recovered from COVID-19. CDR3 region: CASSTGTAGNTIYF. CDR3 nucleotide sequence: TGTGCCAGCAGCACCGGGACAGCCGGAAACACCATATATTTT.